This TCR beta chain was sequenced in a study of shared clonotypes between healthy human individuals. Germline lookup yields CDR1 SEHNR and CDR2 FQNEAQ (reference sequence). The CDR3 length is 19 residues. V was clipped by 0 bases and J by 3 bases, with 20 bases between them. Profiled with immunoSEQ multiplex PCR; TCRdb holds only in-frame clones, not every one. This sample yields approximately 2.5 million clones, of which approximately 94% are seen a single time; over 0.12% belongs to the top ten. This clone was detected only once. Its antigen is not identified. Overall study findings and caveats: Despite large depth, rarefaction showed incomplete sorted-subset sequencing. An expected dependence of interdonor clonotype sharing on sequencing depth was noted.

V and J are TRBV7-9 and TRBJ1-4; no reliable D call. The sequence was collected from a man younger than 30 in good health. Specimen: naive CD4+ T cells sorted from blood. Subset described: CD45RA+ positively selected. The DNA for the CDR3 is TGTGCCAGCAGCTTAGCGCGCTGGGCCGGGGAGGGTGCTAATGAAAAACTGTTTTTT. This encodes CASSLARWAGEGANEKLFF.